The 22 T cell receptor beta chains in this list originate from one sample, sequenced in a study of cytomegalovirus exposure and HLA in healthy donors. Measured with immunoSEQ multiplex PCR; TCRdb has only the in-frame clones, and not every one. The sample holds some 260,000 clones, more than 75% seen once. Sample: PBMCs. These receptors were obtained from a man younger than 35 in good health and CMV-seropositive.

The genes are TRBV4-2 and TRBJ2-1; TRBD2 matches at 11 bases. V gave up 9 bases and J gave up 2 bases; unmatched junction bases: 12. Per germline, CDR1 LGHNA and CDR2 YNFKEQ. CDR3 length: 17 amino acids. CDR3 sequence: CASGGLAGGNAYNEQFF. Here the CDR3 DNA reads TGTGCCAGTGGAGGGCTAGCGGGAGGTAACGCCTACAATGAGCAGTTCTTC.

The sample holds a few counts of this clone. CDR3: CASSRRGQGSYEQYF. The CDR3 nucleotides read TGTGCCAGCAGCCGCCGAGGACAGGGCTCCTACGAGCAGTACTTC. The chain recombines TRBV5-4 with TRBJ2-7, with 8 nucleotides matching TRBD1. The CDR3 covers 15 residues. V dropped 4 bases and J dropped 0; count of bases not matched to a gene: 6. Germline V gene data show CDR1 as SGHNT and CDR2 as YYREEE (reference sequence).

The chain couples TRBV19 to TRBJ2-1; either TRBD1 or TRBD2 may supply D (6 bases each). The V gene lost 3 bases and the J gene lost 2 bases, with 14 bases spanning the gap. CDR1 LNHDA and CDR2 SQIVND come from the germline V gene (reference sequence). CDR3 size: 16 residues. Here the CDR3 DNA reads TGTGCCAGTAGTATTTGGAGGGGGACAACCTACAATGAGCAGTTCTTC. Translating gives CASSIWRGTTYNEQFF.

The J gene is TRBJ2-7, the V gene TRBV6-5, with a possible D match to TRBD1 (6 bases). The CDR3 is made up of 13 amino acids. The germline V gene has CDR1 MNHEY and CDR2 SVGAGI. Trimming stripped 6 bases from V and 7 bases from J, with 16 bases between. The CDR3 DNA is TGTGCCAGCAGCGACAGGTACGGCGTTGAGCAGTACTTC. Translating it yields CASSDRYGVEQYF.

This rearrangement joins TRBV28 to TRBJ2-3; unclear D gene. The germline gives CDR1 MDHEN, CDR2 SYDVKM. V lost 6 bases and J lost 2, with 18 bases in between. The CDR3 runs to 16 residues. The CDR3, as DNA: TGTGCCAGCAGGCCCGCTAAGCACAGTCCCACAGATACGCAGTATTTT. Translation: CASRPAKHSPTDTQYF.

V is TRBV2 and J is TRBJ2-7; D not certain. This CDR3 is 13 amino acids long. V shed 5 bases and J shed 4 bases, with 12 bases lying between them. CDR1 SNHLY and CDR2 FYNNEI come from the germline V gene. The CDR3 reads CASSTGGPYEQYF. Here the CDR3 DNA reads TGTGCCAGCAGTACGGGTGGGCCTTACGAGCAGTACTTC.

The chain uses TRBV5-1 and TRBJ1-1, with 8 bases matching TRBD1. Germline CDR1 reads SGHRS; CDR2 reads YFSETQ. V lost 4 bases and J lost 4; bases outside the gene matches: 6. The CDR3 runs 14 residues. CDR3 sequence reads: CASSDGQGPTEAFF. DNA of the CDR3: TGCGCCAGCAGCGACGGACAGGGTCCCACTGAAGCTTTCTTT.

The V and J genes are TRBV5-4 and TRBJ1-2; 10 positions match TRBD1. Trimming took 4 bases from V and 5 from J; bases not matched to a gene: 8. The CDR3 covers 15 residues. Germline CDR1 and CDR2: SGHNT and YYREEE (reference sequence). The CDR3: CASSHTRQGAYGYTF. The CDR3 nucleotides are TGTGCCAGCAGCCACACACGACAGGGGGCGTATGGCTACACCTTC.

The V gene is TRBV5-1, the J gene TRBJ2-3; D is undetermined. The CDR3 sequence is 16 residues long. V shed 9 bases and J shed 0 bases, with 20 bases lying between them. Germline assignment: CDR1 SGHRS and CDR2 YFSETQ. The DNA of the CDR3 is TGCGCCACCAGGTACTCTGGACGCCCGAGCACAGATACGCAGTATTTT. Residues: CATRYSGRPSTDTQYF.

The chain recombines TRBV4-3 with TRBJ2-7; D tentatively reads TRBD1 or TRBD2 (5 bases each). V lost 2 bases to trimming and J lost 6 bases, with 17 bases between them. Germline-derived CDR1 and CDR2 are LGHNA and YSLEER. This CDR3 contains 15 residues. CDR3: CASSQHTSGPIEQYF. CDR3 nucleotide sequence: TGCGCCAGCAGCCAACATACCTCGGGACCGATCGAGCAGTACTTC.

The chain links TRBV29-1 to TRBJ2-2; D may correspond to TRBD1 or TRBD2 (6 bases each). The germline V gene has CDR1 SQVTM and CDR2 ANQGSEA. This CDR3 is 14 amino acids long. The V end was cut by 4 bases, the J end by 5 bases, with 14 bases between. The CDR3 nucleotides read TGCAGCGTTGGAGACTTAGGGGGGACCGGGGAGCTGTTTTTT. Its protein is CSVGDLGGTGELFF.

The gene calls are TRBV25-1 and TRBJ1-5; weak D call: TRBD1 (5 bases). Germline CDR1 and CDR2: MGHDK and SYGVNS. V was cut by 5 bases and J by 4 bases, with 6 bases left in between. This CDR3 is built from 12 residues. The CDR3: CASSKGNQPQHF. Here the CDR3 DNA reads TGTGCCAGCAGTAAGGGGAATCAGCCCCAGCATTTT.

CDR3: CASSLEEGRTGELFF. In DNA form, the CDR3 reads TGCGCCAGCAGCTTGGAGGAGGGCCGAACCGGGGAGCTGTTTTTT. The chain joins TRBV5-1 to TRBJ2-2, with a tentative D call TRBD2 (6 bases). Germline CDR1 and CDR2: SGHRS and YFSETQ. The CDR3 spans 15 residues. Trimming removed 0 bases from V and 5 bases from J, with 11 bases in between.

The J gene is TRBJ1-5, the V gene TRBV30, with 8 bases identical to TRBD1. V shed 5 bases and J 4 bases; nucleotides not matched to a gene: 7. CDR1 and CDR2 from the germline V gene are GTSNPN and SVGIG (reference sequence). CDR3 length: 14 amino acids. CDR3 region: CAWAGQDPNQPQHF. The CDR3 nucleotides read TGTGCCTGGGCGGGACAGGACCCTAATCAGCCCCAGCATTTT. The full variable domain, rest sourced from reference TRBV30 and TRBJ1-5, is SQTIHQWPATLVQPVGSPLSLECTVEGTSNPNLYWYRQAAGRGLQLLFYSVGIGQISSEVPQNLSASRPQDRQFILSSKKLLLSDSGFYLCAWAGQDPNQPQHFGDGTRLSIL.

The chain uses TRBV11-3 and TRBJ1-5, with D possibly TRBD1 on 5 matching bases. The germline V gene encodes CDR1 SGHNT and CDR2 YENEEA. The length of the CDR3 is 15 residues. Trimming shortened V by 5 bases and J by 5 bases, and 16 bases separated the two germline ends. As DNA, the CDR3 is TGTGCCAGCAGCCCCTGGGGGGGACCTTATCAGCCCCAGCATTTT. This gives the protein CASSPWGGPYQPQHF.

CDR3 DNA: TGTGCCACCAGCAGGGGCATGGGGCCTTCCTACGAGCAGTACTTC. Its translation: CATSRGMGPSYEQYF. The genes are TRBV15 and TRBJ2-7, with TRBD1 as a possible D gene (5 bases). Germline CDR1 reads LNHNV; CDR2 reads YYDKDF (reference sequence). This CDR3 has 15 amino acids. Trimming pared 3 bases from V and 1 base from J, leaving 13 bases between.

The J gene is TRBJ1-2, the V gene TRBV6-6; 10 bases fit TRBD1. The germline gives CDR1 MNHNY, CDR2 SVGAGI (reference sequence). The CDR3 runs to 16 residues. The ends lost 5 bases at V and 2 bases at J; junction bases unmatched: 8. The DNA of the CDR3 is TGTGCCAGCAGTCCGCGATCGGGACAGGGGAACTATGGCTACACCTTC. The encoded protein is CASSPRSGQGNYGYTF.

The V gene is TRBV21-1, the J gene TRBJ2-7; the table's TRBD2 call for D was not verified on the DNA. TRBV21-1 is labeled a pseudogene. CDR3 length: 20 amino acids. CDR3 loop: CASSTPCGGSGRDDSYEQYF. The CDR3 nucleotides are TGTGCCAGCAGCACCCCCTGCGGGGGTAGCGGGAGGGATGATAGCTACGAGCAGTACTTC.

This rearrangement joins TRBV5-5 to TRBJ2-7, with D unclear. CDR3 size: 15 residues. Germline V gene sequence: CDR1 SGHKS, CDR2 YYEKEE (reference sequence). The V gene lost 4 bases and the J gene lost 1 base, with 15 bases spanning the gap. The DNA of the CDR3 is TGTGCCAGCAGCCCACGGACCTTGGGATCCTACGAGCAGTACTTC. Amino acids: CASSPRTLGSYEQYF.

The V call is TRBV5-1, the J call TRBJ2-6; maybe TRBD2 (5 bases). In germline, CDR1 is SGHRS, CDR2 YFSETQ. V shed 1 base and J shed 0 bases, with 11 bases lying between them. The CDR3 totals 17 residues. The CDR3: CASSLTGTSSGANVLTF. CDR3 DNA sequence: TGCGCCAGCAGCTTGACGGGTACTAGCTCTGGGGCCAACGTCCTGACTTTC.

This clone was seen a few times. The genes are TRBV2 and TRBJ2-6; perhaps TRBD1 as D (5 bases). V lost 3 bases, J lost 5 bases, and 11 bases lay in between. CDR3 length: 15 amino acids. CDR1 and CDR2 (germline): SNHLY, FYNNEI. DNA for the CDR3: TGTGCCAGCAGTGAGGGGCCGGTACGGGCCAACGTCCTGACTTTC. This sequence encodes CASSEGPVRANVLTF.

The CDR3 region is CASSLLTVNYGYTF. The DNA for the CDR3 is TGTGCCAGCAGTTTATTGACAGTTAACTATGGCTACACCTTC. The chain is built from TRBV28 and TRBJ1-2; TRBD1 might be the D (5 bases). V lost 1 base, J lost 1 base, and 7 bases lay in between. Germline CDR1 MDHEN, CDR2 SYDVKM. This CDR3 region has 14 residues.